This T cell receptor (beta chain) was captured by sequencing in a study of radiation and T cells in renal cell carcinoma. Time point described: blood 4 weeks post-SBRT, at nephrectomy. Treatment here: 15 Gy SBRT to primary tumor, nephrectomy 4 weeks later. Serial blood draws occurred at baseline and 2 and 4 weeks post-SBRT. Clear cell pathology was present in this patient's renal cell carcinoma. Clones were read by immunoSEQ multiplex PCR, and TCRdb kept only the in-frame ones, dropping some. The sample contains around 77,000 clones, roughly 80% of which appear only once. General study points: In blood, top tumor clones expanded by 2 weeks, shrinking by 4.

Of note for this clone: Antigen: not known.

The sample consisted of blood, taken from a patient whose treatment included radiotherapy and nephrectomy. The clonotype originates from a woman aged 60-70 years with renal cell carcinoma.

CDR3 sequence: CASSSARAGELFF. CDR3 DNA: TGCGCCAGCAGCTCGGCGAGAGCCGGGGAGCTGTTTTTT. This chain joins TRBV5-1 and TRBJ2-2; the D is unclear. Germline V gives CDR1 SGHRS, CDR2 YFSETQ. Trimming stripped 3 bases from V and 6 bases from J, with 9 bases between. This CDR3 is built from 13 residues.